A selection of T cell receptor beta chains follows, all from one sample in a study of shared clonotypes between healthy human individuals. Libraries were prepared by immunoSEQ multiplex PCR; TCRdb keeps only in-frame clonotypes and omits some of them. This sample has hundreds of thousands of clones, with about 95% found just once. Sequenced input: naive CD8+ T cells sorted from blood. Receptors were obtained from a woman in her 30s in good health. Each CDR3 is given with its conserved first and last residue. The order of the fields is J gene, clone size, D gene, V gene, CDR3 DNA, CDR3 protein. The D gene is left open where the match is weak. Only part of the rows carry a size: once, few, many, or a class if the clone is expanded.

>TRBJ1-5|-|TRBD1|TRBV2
TGTGCCAGCAGTCGAACAGGGGGTAATCAGCCCCAGCATTTT
CASSRTGGNQPQHF
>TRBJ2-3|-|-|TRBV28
TGTGCCAGCAGTTTTTATTACGGCACAGATACGCAGTATTTT
CASSFYYGTDTQYF
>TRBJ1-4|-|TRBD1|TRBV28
TGTGCCAGCAGAAGGGACAGAACTAATGAAAAACTGTTTTTT
CASRRDRTNEKLFF
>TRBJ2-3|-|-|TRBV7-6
TGTGCCAGCAACTCCGAGGGATCCACAGATACGCAGTATTTT
CASNSEGSTDTQYF
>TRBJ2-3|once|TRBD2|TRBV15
TGTGCCACCGTCCCCGGGACTAAAAGCACAGATACGCAGTATTTT
CATVPGTKSTDTQYF
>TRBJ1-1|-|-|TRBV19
TGTGCCAGTAAAGGGTATTGGGGGGGCACTGAAGCTTTCTTT
CASKGYWGGTEAFF
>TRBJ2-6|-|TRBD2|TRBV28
TGTGCCAGCACCCCTAGCGGGCATGGGGCCAACGTCCTGACTTTC
CASTPSGHGANVLTF
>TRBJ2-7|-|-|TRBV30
TGTGCCTGGAGTGTCAGGGTAGGTTACGAGCAGTACTTC
CAWSVRVGYEQYF
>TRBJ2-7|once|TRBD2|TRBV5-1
TGCGCCAGCAGGCCGTACCGTGGGGGACTAGCGGCCTACGAGCAGTACTTC
CASRPYRGGLAAYEQYF
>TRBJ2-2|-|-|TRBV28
TGTGCCAGCAGTTTACCCCCTAGAGACTCCGGGACCCAAAACACCGGGGAGCTGTTTTTT
CASSLPPRDSGTQNTGELFF
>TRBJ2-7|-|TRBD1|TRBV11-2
TGTGCCAGCAGCTTATTAAGGGGGCCCCCCTACGAGCAGTACTTC
CASSLLRGPPYEQYF
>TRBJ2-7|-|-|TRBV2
TGTGCCAGCAGTGACCCAGGGGGGAGGTACGAGCAGTACTTC
CASSDPGGRYEQYF
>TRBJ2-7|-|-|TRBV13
TGTGCCAGCAGCTTAGGGCTAGCTAATGCCTACGAGCAGTACTTC
CASSLGLANAYEQYF
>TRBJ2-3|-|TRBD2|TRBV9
TGTGCCAGCAGCGCCTACGGGACTAGCGGGAGGGGAGATACGCAGTATTTT
CASSAYGTSGRGDTQYF
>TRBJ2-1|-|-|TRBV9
TGTGCCAGCAGCGTAGTTCCGGTGGGGGGCTGGAATGAGCAGTTCTTC
CASSVVPVGGWNEQFF
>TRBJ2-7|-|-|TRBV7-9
TGTGCCAGCAGCCCCCGAAGATCCAGCTCCTACGAGCAGTACTTC
CASSPRRSSSYEQYF
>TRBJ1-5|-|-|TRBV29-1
TGCAGCGTCTGGGCCGGGACTTCAAACCAGCCCCAGCATTTT
CSVWAGTSNQPQHF
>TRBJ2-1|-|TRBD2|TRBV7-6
TGTGCCAGCAGCATGACAGCGGGAGGGCTGAATGAGCAGTTCTTC
CASSMTAGGLNEQFF
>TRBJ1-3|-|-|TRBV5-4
TGTGCCAGCAGCGAAGAGCGAAGCTCTGGAAACACCATATATTTT
CASSEERSSGNTIYF
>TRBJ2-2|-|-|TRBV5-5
TGTGCCAGCAGCCAACTCAACCTCGGGGAGCTGTTTTTT
CASSQLNLGELFF
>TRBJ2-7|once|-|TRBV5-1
TGCGCCAGCAGCTTGGGCCACTCCTACGAGCAGTACTTC
CASSLGHSYEQYF
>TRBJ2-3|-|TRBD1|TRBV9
TGTGCCAGCAGCGAGGGACAGGAGATGCCTTATGATACGCAGTATTTT
CASSEGQEMPYDTQYF
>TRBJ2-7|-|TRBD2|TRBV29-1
TGCAGCGTTGGTGACGGGGGGTTCTACGAGCAGTACTTC
CSVGDGGFYEQYF
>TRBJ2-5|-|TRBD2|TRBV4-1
TGCGCCAGCAGCCAAGTTTTCGATAGACTAGCGGAAGAGACCCAGTACTTC
CASSQVFDRLAEETQYF
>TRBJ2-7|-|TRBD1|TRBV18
TGTGCCAGCTCACCACCGGACAGGGACCACGAGCAGTACTTC
CASSPPDRDHEQYF
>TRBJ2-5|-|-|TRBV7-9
TGTGCCAGCAGCCTATTGCCTCCGGGGGTAGGAGAGACCCAGTACTTC
CASSLLPPGVGETQYF
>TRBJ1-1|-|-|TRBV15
TGTGCCACCAGCAGAGCCTCGAACACTGAAGCTTTCTTT
CATSRASNTEAFF
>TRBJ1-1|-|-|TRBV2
TGTGCCAGCAGGGGGTGGGCAGGGGATAACACTGAAGCTTTCTTT
CASRGWAGDNTEAFF